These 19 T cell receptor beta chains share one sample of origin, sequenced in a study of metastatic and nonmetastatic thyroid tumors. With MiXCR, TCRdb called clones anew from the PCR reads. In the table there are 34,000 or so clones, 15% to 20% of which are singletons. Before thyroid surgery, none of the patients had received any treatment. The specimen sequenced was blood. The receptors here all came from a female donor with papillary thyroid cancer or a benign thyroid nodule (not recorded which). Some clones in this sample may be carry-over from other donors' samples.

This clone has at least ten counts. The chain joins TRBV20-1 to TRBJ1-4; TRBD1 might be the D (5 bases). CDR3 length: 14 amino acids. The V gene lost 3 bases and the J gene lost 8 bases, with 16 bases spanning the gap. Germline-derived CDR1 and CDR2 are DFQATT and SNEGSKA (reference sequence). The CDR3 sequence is CSASNSRESEKLFF. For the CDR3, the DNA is TGCAGTGCTAGTAATTCCAGGGAGTCCGAAAAACTGTTTTTT.

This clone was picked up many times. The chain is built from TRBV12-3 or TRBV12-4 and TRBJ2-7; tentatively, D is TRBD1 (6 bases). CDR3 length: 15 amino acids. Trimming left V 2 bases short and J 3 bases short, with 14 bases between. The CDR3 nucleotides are TGTGCCAGCAGTTTACAAACGGACAGTTACTACGAGCAGTACTTC. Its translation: CASSLQTDSYYEQYF.

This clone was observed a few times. CDR3 coding DNA: TGTGCCAGTAGTATTACGCCGGTTGCTAATTCACCCCTCCACTTT. Translation gives CASSITPVANSPLHF. The chain is built from TRBV19 and TRBJ1-6; D gene uncertain. V shed 3 bases and J shed 6 bases, with 12 bases lying between them. The germline V gene has CDR1 LNHDA and CDR2 SQIVND (reference sequence). This CDR3 region has 15 residues.

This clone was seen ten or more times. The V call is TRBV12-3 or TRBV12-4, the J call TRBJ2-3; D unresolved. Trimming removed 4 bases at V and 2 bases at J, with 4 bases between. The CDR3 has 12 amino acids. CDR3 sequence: CASSSVTDTQYF. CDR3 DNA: TGTGCCAGCAGTTCCGTCACAGATACGCAGTATTTT.

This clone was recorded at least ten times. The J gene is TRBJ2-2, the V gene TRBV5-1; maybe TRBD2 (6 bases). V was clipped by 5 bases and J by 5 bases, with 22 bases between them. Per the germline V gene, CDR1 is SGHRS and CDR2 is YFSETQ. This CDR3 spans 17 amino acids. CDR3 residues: CASRQVQGGPRTGELFF. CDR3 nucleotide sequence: TGCGCCAGCAGACAAGTGCAAGGAGGGCCGAGGACCGGGGAGCTGTTTTTT.

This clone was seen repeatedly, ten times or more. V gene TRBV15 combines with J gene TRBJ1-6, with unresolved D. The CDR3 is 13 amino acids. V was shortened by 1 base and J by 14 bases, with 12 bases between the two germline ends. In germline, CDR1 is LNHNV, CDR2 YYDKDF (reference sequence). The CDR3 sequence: CATSRVQSPALHF. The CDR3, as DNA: TGTGCCACCAGCAGAGTCCAATCCCCAGCCCTCCACTTT.

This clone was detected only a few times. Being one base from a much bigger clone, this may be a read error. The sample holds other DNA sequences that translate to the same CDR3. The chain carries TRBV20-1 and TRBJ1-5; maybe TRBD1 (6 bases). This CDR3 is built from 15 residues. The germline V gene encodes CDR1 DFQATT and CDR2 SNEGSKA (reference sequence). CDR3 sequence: CSAGGTRNSNQPQHF. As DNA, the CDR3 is TGTAGTGCTGGGGGGACACGGAATAGCAATCAGCCCCAGCATTTT.

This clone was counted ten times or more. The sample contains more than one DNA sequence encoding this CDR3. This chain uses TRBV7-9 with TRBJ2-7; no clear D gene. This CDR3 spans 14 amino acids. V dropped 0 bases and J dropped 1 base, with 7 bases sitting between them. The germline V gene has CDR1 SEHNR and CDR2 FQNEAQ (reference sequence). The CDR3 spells CASSLAGESYEQYF. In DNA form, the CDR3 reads TGTGCCAGCAGCTTAGCTGGAGAGTCCTACGAGCAGTACTTC.

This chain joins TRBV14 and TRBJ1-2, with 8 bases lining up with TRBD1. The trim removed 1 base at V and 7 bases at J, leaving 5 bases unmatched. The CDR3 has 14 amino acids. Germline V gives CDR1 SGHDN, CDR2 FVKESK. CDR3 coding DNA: TGTGCCAGCAGCCAAGGTAGACAGGGGTCTGGCTACACCTTC. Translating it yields CASSQGRQGSGYTF.

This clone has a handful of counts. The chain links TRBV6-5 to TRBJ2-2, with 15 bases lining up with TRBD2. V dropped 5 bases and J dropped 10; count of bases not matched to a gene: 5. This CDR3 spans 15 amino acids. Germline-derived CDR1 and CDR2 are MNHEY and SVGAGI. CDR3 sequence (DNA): TGTGCCAGCAGTAACGGACTAGCGGGAGGGGCGGAGCTGTTTTTT. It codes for CASSNGLAGGAELFF.

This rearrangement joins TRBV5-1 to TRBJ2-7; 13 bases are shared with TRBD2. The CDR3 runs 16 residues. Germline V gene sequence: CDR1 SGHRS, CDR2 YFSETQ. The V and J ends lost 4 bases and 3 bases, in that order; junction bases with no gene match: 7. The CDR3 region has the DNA TGCGCCAGCAGCGGGGGACTAGCGGGGTGGCTCTACGAGCAGTACTTC. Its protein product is CASSGGLAGWLYEQYF. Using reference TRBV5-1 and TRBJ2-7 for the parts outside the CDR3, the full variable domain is KAGVTQTPRYLIKTRGQQVTLSCSPISGHRSVSWYQQTPGQGLQFLFEYFSETQRNKGNFPGRFSGRQFSNSRSEMNVSTLELGDSALYLCASSGGLAGWLYEQYFGPGTRLTVT.

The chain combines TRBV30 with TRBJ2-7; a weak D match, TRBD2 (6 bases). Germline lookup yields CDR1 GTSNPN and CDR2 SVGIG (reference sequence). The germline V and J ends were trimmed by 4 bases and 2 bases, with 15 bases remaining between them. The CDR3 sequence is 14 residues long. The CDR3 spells CAWKQYSGAYEQYF. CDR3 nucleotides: TGTGCCTGGAAGCAATATTCGGGAGCCTACGAGCAGTACTTC.

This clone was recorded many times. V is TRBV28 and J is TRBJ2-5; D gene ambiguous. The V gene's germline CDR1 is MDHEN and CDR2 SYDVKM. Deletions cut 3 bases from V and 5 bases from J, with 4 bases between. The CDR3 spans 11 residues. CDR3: CASSLRETQYF. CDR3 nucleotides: TGTGCCAGCAGTTTGAGGGAGACCCAGTACTTC.

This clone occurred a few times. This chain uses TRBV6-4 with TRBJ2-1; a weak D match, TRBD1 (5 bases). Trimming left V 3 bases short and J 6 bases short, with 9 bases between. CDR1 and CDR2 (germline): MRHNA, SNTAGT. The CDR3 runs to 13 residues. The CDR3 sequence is CASSETEVNEQFF. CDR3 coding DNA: TGTGCCAGCAGTGAGACAGAAGTCAATGAGCAGTTCTTC.

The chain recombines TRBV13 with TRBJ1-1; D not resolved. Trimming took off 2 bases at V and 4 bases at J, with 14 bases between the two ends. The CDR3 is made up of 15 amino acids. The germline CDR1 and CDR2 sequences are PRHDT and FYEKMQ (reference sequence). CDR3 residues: CASSLYAEVGTEAFF. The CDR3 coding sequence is TGTGCCAGCAGCTTATACGCGGAGGTCGGCACTGAAGCTTTCTTT.

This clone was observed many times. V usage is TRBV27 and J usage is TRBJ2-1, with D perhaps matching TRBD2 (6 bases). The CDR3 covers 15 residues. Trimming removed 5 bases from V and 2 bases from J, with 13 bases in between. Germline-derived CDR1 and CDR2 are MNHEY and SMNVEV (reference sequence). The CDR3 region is CASSPRRGPYNEQFF. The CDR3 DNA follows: TGTGCCAGCAGTCCCCGGCGGGGCCCCTACAATGAGCAGTTCTTC.

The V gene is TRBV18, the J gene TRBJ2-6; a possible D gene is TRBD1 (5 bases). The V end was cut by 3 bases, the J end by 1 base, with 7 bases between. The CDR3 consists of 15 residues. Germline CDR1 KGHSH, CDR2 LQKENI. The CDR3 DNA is TGTGCCAGCTCACCCGCAGGGTCTGGGGCCAACGTCCTGACTTTC. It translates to CASSPAGSGANVLTF. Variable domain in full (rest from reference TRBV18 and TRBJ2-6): NAGVMQNPRHLVRRRGQEARLRCSPMKGHSHVYWYRQLPEEGLKFMVYLQKENIIDESGMPKERFSAEFPKEGPSILRIQQVVRGDSAAYFCASSPAGSGANVLTFGAGSRLTVL.

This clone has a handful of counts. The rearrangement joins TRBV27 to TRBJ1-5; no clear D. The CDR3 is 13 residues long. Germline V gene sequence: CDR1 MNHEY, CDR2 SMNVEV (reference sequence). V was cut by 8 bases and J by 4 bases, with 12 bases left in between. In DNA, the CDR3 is TGTGCCAGCGGACGACGGGTGAATCAGCCCCAGCATTTT. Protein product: CASGRRVNQPQHF.

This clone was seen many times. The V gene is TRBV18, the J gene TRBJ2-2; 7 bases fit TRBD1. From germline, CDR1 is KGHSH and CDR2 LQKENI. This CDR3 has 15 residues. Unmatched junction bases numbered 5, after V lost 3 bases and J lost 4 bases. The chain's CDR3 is CASSPQTGRTGELFF. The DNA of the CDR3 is TGTGCCAGCTCACCCCAGACAGGGCGCACCGGGGAGCTGTTTTTT.